Below, 3 T cell receptor beta chains from the same sample are listed, as sequenced in a study of blood T cell repertoires in COVID-19 (dated by TCRdb to about 2020). Preparation of the library involved the immunoSEQ multiplex PCR assay. What TCRdb holds here is the immuneACCESS table cut down to in-frame rearrangements. Part of the clones is not present; checked against another copy, under half of the missing clones reflect an unresolved V gene, and the others are unexplained. This sample gives some 390,000 clones in total; around 89% of them show up just once. The ten largest clonotypes hold around 1.5% of the sample. The sample comprised peripheral blood. All receptors come from a woman in her thirties or forties with COVID-19, enrolled during active disease.

The rearrangement links TRBV7-2 to TRBJ1-4; D unresolved. V was shortened by 3 bases and J by 7 bases, with 15 bases between the two germline ends. The germline V gene has CDR1 SGHTA and CDR2 FQGNSA. The CDR3 runs to 15 residues. The CDR3 sequence: CASSFQESGSEKLFF. The CDR3, as DNA: TGTGCCAGCAGCTTCCAGGAGAGCGGGAGTGAAAAACTGTTTTTT.

This clone has only one observation. The V call is TRBV7-9, the J call TRBJ1-6; D remains unclear. Germline CDR1 is SEHNR and CDR2 is FQNEAQ (reference sequence). The CDR3 loop spans 14 amino acids. V lost 3 bases, J lost 7 bases, and 10 bases lay in between. The CDR3 loop reads CASSLESQNSPLHF. In DNA form, the CDR3 reads TGTGCCAGCAGCTTGGAGAGTCAGAATTCACCCCTCCACTTT.

This chain joins TRBV27 and TRBJ2-3; 15 bases are a match to TRBD2. Germline CDR1 is MNHEY and CDR2 is SMNVEV (reference sequence). This CDR3 spans 21 amino acids. V lost 0 bases to trimming and J lost 5 bases; unmatched junction nucleotides: 15. Here the CDR3 reads CASSLSKAGLAGGPREDTQYF. The DNA of the CDR3 is TGTGCCAGCAGTTTATCAAAGGCCGGACTAGCGGGGGGGCCGAGGGAAGATACGCAGTATTTT.